This passage covers 6 T cell receptor beta chains from one sample sequenced in a study of CXCR3-negative and CXCR3-positive naive CD8 T cells. Overall study findings and caveats: The TRB CDR3s that CXCR3-positive naive cells carried were more hydrophobic than those of CXCR3-negative naive cells.

No antigens are known for them. Via 5' RACE with UMI labels, TRB cDNA libraries were prepared. TCRdb re-analyzed the 5' RACE reads; it lists each CDR3 protein once, without DNA. The table gives 50,000 to 70,000 distinct CDR3 sequences; the top ten clones make up roughly 0.58% of it. The sample consisted of naive CXCR3+ CD8+ T cells from blood. Stated subset: CD45RO-CCR7+CD27+CD95- naive CD8+ T cells expressing CXCR3 (TNR3+). The receptors were gathered from a human donor in good health. Some clones in this sample may be carry-over from other donors' samples.

The chain carries TRBV29-1 and TRBJ1-1; TCRdb returns TRBD1, unconfirmable since there is no DNA. The germline gives CDR1 SQVTM, CDR2 ANQGSEA. This CDR3 comprises 17 residues. This CDR3 is CSVEDRRGRGDDTEAFF.

The chain couples TRBV9 to TRBJ2-1; TCRdb selects TRBD2, and the lack of DNA leaves this call unchecked. Germline CDR1 SGDLS, CDR2 YYNGEE. The CDR3 extends over 16 amino acids. The CDR3 is CASSAPRGGTHNEQFF.

This chain links TRBV29-1 with TRBJ2-7; no DNA is available, so the TRBD1 call from TCRdb remains unchecked. Germline V gives CDR1 SQVTM, CDR2 ANQGSEA. This CDR3 is 13 amino acids long. The CDR3 region is CSVHQTGSAEQYF.

This chain joins TRBV4-3 and TRBJ2-7. CDR1 and CDR2 from the germline V gene are LGHNA and YSLEER. The CDR3 consists of 16 residues. This chain's CDR3 is CASSQDKAGVLYEQYF.

The CDR3 protein is CASSPRVEPQHF. V usage is TRBV28 and J usage is TRBJ1-5; TCRdb names TRBD1, which stays unverified in the absence of DNA. The CDR3 consists of 12 residues. Germline V gene sequence: CDR1 MDHEN, CDR2 SYDVKM.

CDR3: CASSAPERGPAHEQYF. The rearrangement joins TRBV7-9 to TRBJ2-7; TCRdb lists TRBD1, though no DNA is available to test this call. The CDR3 loop spans 16 amino acids. CDR1 SEHNR and CDR2 FQNEAQ come from the germline V gene (reference sequence).